These 20 T cell receptor beta chains share one sample of origin, sequenced in a study of T cell repertoires in cytomegalovirus infection (dated by TCRdb to between 2019 and 2020). Instrument on record: Illumina HiSeq 1500. TCRdb reanalyzed the raw reads on its own, using fastp at Q25 for trimming and MiXCR for clone calling, and kept in-frame beta chains. When rows share a CDR3 protein, they turn into one entry using the most common DNA and genes. In this sample the table shows around 530,000 distinct CDR3 sequences, more than 20% of which occur a single time. The ten largest clonotypes hold about 13% of the sample. Material: PBMCs. Source of these receptors: a human donor in good health (CMV status not recorded). Some clones in this sample may be carry-over from other donors' samples.

The chain carries TRBV20-1 and TRBJ2-7, with 8 nucleotides matching TRBD2. V shed 5 bases, J shed 1 base, and the junction held 10 bases outside the gene matches. The germline V gene encodes CDR1 DFQATT and CDR2 SNEGSKA (reference sequence). The CDR3 covers 15 residues. Here the CDR3 DNA reads TGCAGTGCTCCCCGACTAGCGTCGACTTCCTACGAGCAGTACTTC. The encoded protein is CSAPRLASTSYEQYF.

This clonotype was picked up many times. V is TRBV7-2 and J is TRBJ2-2, with D unresolved. Germline values: CDR1 SGHTA, CDR2 FQGNSA. The CDR3 loop spans 14 amino acids. Trimming left V 4 bases short and J 3 bases short, with 9 bases between. The CDR3, as DNA: TGTGCCAGCAGCTCCCGACATTACACCGGGGAGCTGTTTTTT. It specifies CASSSRHYTGELFF.

There are many counts of this clonotype. The V and J genes are TRBV12-3 or TRBV12-4 and TRBJ2-1; D gene ambiguous. The CDR3 consists of 15 residues. V lost 6 bases to trimming and J lost 6 bases, with 18 bases between them. The CDR3 loop reads CASRLTTRDANEQFF. CDR3 sequence (DNA): TGTGCCAGCAGGCTTACTACCCGTGATGCCAATGAGCAGTTCTTC.

This clonotype appeared many times. The rearrangement links TRBV7-6 to TRBJ2-1; TRBD2 agrees at 8 bases. The germline V gene encodes CDR1 SGHVS and CDR2 FNYEAQ. The CDR3 is 16 residues long. V trimming: 5 bases; J trimming: 3 bases; junction bases outside the gene matches: 9. The CDR3 DNA follows: TGTGCCAGCAGCAAAAGTTCTAGCGGGCTCTACAATGAGCAGTTCTTC. Encoded protein: CASSKSSSGLYNEQFF.

The chain recombines TRBV5-4 with TRBJ2-1, with D uncertain. Germline values: CDR1 SGHNT, CDR2 YYREEE (reference sequence). V lost 4 bases to trimming and J lost 5 bases, with 13 bases between them. CDR3 length equals 14 residues. This CDR3 reads CASSHLLGDNEQFF. CDR3 coding DNA: TGTGCCAGCAGCCACCTATTGGGCGACAATGAGCAGTTCTTC.

This clonotype was observed at least ten times. The chain links TRBV7-2 to TRBJ2-7, with 9 nucleotides matching TRBD1. Germline V gene data show CDR1 as SGHTA and CDR2 as FQGNSA. The V gene end was trimmed by 3 bases and the J gene end by 4 bases; junction bases not matched to a gene: 7. CDR3 length: 15 residues. The CDR3 sequence is CASSLWGQGKYEQYF. CDR3 nucleotide sequence: TGTGCCAGCAGCTTGTGGGGACAGGGTAAATACGAGCAGTACTTC.

The CDR3 spells CASSPVRATVGGETQYF. For the CDR3, the DNA is TGTGCCAGCAGCCCCGTTCGAGCTACGGTTGGGGGAGAGACCCAGTACTTC. J is TRBJ2-5 and V is TRBV14; D may be TRBD1 or TRBD2 (5 bases each). Germline CDR1 is SGHDN and CDR2 is FVKESK. This CDR3 has 17 amino acids. Trimming removed 4 bases from V and 4 bases from J, with 22 bases in between.

Turning to this clonotype: A much bigger clone sits one base away, suggesting this may be a read error. This sequence joins TRBV7-3 and TRBJ2-2, with 13 nucleotides matching TRBD2. Trimming cost V 5 bases and J 2 bases; bases outside gene matches: 2. In germline, CDR1 is SGHTA, CDR2 FQGTGA. The CDR3 has 16 amino acids. CDR3 protein: CASSAGLAGNTGELFF. The CDR3 DNA follows: TGTGCCAGCAGCGCGGGACTAGCGGGAAACACCGGGGAGCTGTTTTTT.

Ten or more counts support this clonotype. The gene calls are TRBV7-2 and TRBJ2-3, with D possibly TRBD1 on 5 matching bases. This CDR3 contains 14 residues. CDR1 and CDR2 from the germline V gene are SGHTA and FQGNSA. The V and J ends lost 4 bases and 0 bases respectively, with 8 bases between them. DNA for the CDR3: TGTGCCAGCAGCTCAGGGCAGAGCACAGATACGCAGTATTTT. Translated, it gives CASSSGQSTDTQYF.

This clonotype was found a few times. The V call is TRBV5-8, the J call TRBJ2-3; 8 nucleotides match TRBD2. The junction had 9 bases not matched to a gene; V was cut back by 7 bases and J by 2 bases. The V gene's germline CDR1 is SGHTS and CDR2 YDEGEE. The CDR3 is made up of 15 amino acids. The CDR3, as DNA: TGTGCCAGCTCGGAGAGCGGGAGCTACACAGATACGCAGTATTTT. Translating gives CASSESGSYTDTQYF.

This rearrangement joins TRBV19 to TRBJ2-3, with 13 bases fitting TRBD2. Germline assignment: CDR1 LNHDA and CDR2 SQIVND (reference sequence). Trimming at V came to 7 bases and at J to 4 bases, leaving 11 bases not matched to a gene. The length of the CDR3 is 17 residues. This CDR3 is CASTATSGRKIADTQYF. In DNA, the CDR3 is TGTGCCAGTACCGCGACTAGCGGGAGGAAAATCGCAGATACGCAGTATTTT. The full variable domain, its missing parts supplied by reference TRBV19 and TRBJ2-3, is DGGITQSPKYLFRKEGQNVTLSCEQNLNHDAMYWYRQDPGQGLRLIYYSQIVNDFQKGDIAEGYSVSREKKESFPLTVTSAQKNPTAFYLCASTATSGRKIADTQYFGPGTRLTVL.

On this clonotype: One junction end does not reproduce the germline sequence, and a read error may be involved. Here the CDR3 reads CASSSAPGQGGYGYTF. The DNA for the CDR3 is TGTGCCAGCAGTTCTGCCCCGGGACAGGGGGGGTATGGCTACACCTTT. The chain uses TRBV12-3 or TRBV12-4 and TRBJ1-2, with 11 bases fitting TRBD1. The CDR3 sequence is 16 residues long.

This clonotype was recorded many times. The CDR3 loop is CASSLSIQAWGEAFF. The CDR3 DNA is TGTGCCAGCAGCTTATCGATCCAGGCTTGGGGTGAAGCTTTCTTT. This chain links TRBV7-2 with TRBJ1-1; D is ambiguous. Trimming pared 2 bases from V and 7 bases from J, leaving 17 bases between. This CDR3 contains 15 residues. The germline gives CDR1 SGHTA, CDR2 FQGNSA.

This clonotype was recorded a few times. V usage is TRBV12-3 or TRBV12-4 and J usage is TRBJ2-3; D not resolved. Trimming shortened V by 3 bases and J by 6 bases, and 10 bases separated the two germline ends. The CDR3 loop spans 13 amino acids. As DNA, the CDR3 is TGTGCCAGCAGTTTCTCCACACTGGATACGCAGTATTTT. It codes for CASSFSTLDTQYF.

There are many counts of this clonotype. Its ends do not fully match the called genes, so a read error is possible. The chain couples TRBV7-2 to TRBJ2-1; 16 bases are a match to TRBD2. Germline V gene data show CDR1 as SGHTA and CDR2 as FQGNSA. CDR3 length equals 15 residues. CDR3 region: CASSFSPGLAGGSVF. The CDR3 bases are TGTGCCAGCAGCTTTTCACCGGGACTAGCGGGAGGGTCGGTCTTC.

This clonotype was seen a few times. This chain uses TRBV6-1 with TRBJ2-2; tentatively, D is TRBD1 or TRBD2 (5 bases each). CDR3 length equals 13 residues. The V end lost 6 bases, the J end lost 5 bases, and 10 bases lay between the germline ends. Germline CDR1 and CDR2: MNHNS and SASEGT. The CDR3 region has the DNA TGTGCCAGCAGCATTGAGGGGACCGGGGAGCTGTTTTTT. Encoded protein: CASSIEGTGELFF.

The chain recombines TRBV5-1 with TRBJ2-5; 9 bases map to TRBD2. V was clipped by 2 bases and J by 4 bases; unmatched bases: 6. Germline CDR1 is SGHRS and CDR2 is YFSETQ. This CDR3 has 15 amino acids. The CDR3 bases are TGCGCCAGCAGCTTAGCGGGAGGAATAGGAGAGACCCAGTACTTC. The encoded protein is CASSLAGGIGETQYF.

The chain couples TRBV12-3 or TRBV12-4 to TRBJ1-1; D is ambiguous. This CDR3 has 13 amino acids. The V end was cut by 5 bases, the J end by 3 bases, with 10 bases between. CDR3 DNA: TGTGCCAGCAGTGGGCAATCGGACACTGAAGCTTTCTTT. Residues: CASSGQSDTEAFF.

This clonotype was observed a handful of times. This chain links TRBV5-6 with TRBJ1-1; tentative D call: TRBD1 (6 bases). The CDR3 length is 18 residues. Trimming took off 1 base at V and 7 bases at J, with 26 bases between the two ends. Germline V gene lookup returns CDR1 SGHDT and CDR2 YYEEEE. DNA for the CDR3: TGTGCCAGCAGCTTGATGTGGGGGGGCGACGGCCCAGGGTTTGAAGCTTTCTTT. It is translated as CASSLMWGGDGPGFEAFF.

This clonotype occurred once. The gene calls are TRBV11-1 and TRBJ2-7; possible D gene TRBD1, 5 bases. This CDR3 has 15 amino acids. Germline V gene data show CDR1 as SGHAT and CDR2 as FQDESV (reference sequence). V lost 4 bases, J lost 5 bases, and 18 bases lay in between. In DNA, the CDR3 is TGTGCCAGCAGCTCCCTAGGGCAGGGTCGCGACGAGCAGTACTTC. It yields the protein CASSSLGQGRDEQYF. Complete variable domain (other parts from reference TRBV11-1 and TRBJ2-7): EAEVAQSPRYKITEKSQAVAFWCDPISGHATLYWYRQILGQGPELLVQFQDESVVDDSQLPKDRFSAERLKGVDSTLKIQPAELGDSAMYLCASSSLGQGRDEQYFGPGTRLTVT.